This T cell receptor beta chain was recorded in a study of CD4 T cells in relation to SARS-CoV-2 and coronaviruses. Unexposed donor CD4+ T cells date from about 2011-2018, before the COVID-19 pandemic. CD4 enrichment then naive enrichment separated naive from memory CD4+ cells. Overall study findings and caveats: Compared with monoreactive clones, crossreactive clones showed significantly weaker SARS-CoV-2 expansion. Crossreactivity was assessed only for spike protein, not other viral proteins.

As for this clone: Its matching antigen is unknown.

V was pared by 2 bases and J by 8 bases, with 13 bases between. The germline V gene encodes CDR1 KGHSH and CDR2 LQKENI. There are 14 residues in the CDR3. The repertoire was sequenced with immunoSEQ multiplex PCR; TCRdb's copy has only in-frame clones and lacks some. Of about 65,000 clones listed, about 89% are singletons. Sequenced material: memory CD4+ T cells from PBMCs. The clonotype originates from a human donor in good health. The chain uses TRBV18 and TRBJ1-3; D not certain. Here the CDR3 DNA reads TGTGCCAGCTCACCATCAGATTTCCCGGACACCATATATTTT. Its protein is CASSPSDFPDTIYF.